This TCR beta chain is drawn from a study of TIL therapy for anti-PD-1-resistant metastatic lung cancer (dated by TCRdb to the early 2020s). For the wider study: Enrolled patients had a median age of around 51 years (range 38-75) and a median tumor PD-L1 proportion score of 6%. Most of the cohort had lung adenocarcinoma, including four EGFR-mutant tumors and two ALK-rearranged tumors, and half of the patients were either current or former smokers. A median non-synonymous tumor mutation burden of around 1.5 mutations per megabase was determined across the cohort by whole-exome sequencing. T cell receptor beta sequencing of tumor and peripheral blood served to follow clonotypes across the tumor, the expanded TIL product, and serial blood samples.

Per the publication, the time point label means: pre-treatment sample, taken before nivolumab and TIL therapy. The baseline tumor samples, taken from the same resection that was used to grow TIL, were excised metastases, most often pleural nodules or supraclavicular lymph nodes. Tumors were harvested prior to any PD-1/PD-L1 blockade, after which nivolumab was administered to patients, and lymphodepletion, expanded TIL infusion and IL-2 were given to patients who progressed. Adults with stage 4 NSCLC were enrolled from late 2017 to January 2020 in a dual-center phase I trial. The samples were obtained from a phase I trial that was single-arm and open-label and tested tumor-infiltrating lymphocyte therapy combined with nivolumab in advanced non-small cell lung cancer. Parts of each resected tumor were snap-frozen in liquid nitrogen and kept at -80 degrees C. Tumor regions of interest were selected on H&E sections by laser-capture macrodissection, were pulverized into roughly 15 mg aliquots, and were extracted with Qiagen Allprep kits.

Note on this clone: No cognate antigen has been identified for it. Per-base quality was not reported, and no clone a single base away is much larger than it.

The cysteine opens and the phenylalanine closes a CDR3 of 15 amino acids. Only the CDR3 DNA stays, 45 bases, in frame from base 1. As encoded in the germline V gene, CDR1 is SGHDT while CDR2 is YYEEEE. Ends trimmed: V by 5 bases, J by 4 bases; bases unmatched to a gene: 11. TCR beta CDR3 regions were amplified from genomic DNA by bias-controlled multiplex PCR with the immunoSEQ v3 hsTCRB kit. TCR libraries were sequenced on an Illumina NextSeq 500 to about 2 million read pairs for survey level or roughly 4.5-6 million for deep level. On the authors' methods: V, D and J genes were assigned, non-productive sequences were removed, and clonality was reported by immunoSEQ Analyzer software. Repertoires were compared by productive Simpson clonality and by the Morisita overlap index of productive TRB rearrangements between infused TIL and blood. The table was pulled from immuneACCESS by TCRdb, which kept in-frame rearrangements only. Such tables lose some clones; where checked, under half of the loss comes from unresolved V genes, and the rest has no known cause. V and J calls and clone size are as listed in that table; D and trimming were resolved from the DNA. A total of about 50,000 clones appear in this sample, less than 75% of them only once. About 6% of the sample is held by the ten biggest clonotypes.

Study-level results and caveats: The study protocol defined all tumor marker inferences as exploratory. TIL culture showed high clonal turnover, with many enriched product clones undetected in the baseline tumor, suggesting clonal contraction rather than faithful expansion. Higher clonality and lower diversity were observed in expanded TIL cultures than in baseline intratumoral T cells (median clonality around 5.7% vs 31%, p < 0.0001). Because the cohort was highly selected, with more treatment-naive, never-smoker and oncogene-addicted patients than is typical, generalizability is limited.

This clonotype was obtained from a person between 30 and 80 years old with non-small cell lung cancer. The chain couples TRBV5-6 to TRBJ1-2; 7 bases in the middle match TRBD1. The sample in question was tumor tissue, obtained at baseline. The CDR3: CASRLLQQGGYGYTF. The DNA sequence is TGTGCCAGCAGGCTACTCCAGCAGGGGGGCTATGGCTACACCTTC.